These T cell receptor beta chains were read from a single sample in a study of blood T cell repertoires in COVID-19. The method was immunoSEQ multiplex PCR; TCRdb's version includes in-frame clones alone and lacks a portion of them. The data show roughly 120,000 clones, with 70% to 90% seen just once and approximately 8.7% held by the top ten. Specimen: peripheral blood. All receptors derive from a man between 65 and 85 years old who had recovered from COVID-19. The CDR3 runs from the conserved cysteine through the conserved F or W. The order of the fields is D gene, V gene, J gene, clone size, CDR3 protein, CDR3 DNA. The D gene is left open where the match is weak. Size values are once, few and many counts, or a class for expanded clones, and some rows have none.

TRBD2	TRBV29-1	TRBJ2-5	-	CSVRLAGPQETQYF	TGCAGCGTGAGACTAGCGGGACCCCAAGAGACCCAGTACTTC
TRBD1	TRBV28	TRBJ2-7	-	CASNPGQGWVYEQYF	TGTGCCAGCAACCCGGGACAGGGCTGGGTCTACGAGCAGTACTTC
TRBD1	TRBV20-1	TRBJ2-6	once	CSASSDRELFSGANVLTF	TGCAGTGCTAGTTCCGACAGGGAATTATTCTCTGGGGCCAACGTCCTGACTTTC
-	TRBV7-2	TRBJ2-1	-	CASSFAEESEQFF	TGTGCCAGCAGCTTTGCGGAGGAAAGTGAGCAGTTCTTC
-	TRBV18	TRBJ2-7	-	CASSPEGYEQYF	TGTGCCAGCTCACCAGAGGGTTACGAGCAGTACTTC
TRBD2	TRBV2	TRBJ2-7	-	CASGFTSAAYEQYF	TGTGCCAGCGGATTTACTAGCGCCGCCTACGAGCAGTACTTC
-	TRBV4-1	TRBJ1-2	-	CASSQNRVLVSNYGYTF	TGCGCCAGCAGCCAAAACAGGGTTCTGGTTTCTAACTATGGCTACACCTTC
-	TRBV3-1/TRBV3-2	TRBJ1-2	-	CASSQDPLFYGYTF	TGTGCCAGCAGCCAAGATCCTCTTTTCTATGGCTACACCTTC
TRBD2	TRBV7-8	TRBJ2-1	-	CASSRGSSGSNEQFF	TGTGCCAGCAGCCGAGGGTCTAGCGGGAGCAATGAGCAGTTCTTC
-	TRBV28	TRBJ1-5	-	CASGGVDQPQHF	TGTGCCAGCGGAGGGGTAGATCAGCCCCAGCATTTT
-	TRBV24-1	TRBJ2-1	-	CATSDPRGQGRNEQFF	TGTGCCACCAGTGATCCCAGGGGTCAGGGGCGGAATGAGCAGTTCTTC
-	TRBV27	TRBJ1-4	-	CASSLRGRVGEKLFF	TGTGCCAGCAGTCTCAGGGGCAGGGTCGGGGAAAAACTGTTTTTT
-	TRBV2	TRBJ2-7	-	CASSENGGLAYEQYF	TGTGCCAGCAGTGAGAATGGCGGGTTGGCCTACGAGCAGTACTTC
-	TRBV30	TRBJ1-2	-	CAGNSNYGYTF	TGTGCCGGTAATAGCAACTATGGCTACACCTTC
-	TRBV5-4	TRBJ2-7	-	CASSLGGRREGYEQYF	TGTGCCAGCAGCTTGGGTGGGCGGAGAGAGGGCTACGAGCAGTACTTC
TRBD2	TRBV5-6	TRBJ2-1	-	CASSLRLAHDEQFF	TGTGCCAGCAGCTTGCGACTAGCCCACGACGAGCAGTTCTTC
-	TRBV21-1	TRBJ1-1	-	CASSKGPQGTNEAFF	TGTGCCAGCAGCAAAGGTCCCCAGGGAACTAATGAAGCTTTCTTT
TRBD2	TRBV7-9	TRBJ2-1	-	CASSIPLAGSLYNEQFF	TGTGCCAGCAGCATCCCACTAGCGGGATCGCTTTACAATGAGCAGTTCTTC
-	TRBV12-2	TRBJ1-4	once	CASRPKRRGKLFF	TGTGCAAGTCGCCCGAAAAGGCGGGGAAAACTGTTTTTT
TRBD1	TRBV7-8	TRBJ1-4	-	CASSRDRGPEKLFF	TGTGCCAGCAGCAGGGACAGGGGGCCTGAAAAACTGTTTTTT
-	TRBV7-7	TRBJ2-3	-	CASSLGTTGDTQYF	TGTGCCAGCAGCTTAGGAACCACCGGAGATACGCAGTATTTT
TRBD1	TRBV29-1	TRBJ1-2	-	CSVDLGQAGFGGYTF	TGCAGCGTTGATCTGGGACAGGCGGGTTTTGGTGGCTACACCTTC
TRBD2	TRBV7-2	TRBJ2-1	-	CASSLAGLAGGVGNEQFF	TGTGCCAGCAGCTTAGCGGGACTAGCGGGAGGGGTAGGCAATGAGCAGTTCTTC
TRBD1	TRBV5-1	TRBJ2-5	-	CASSDGTGGAKTQYF	TGCGCCAGCAGCGATGGGACAGGGGGCGCAAAGACCCAGTACTTC
TRBD1	TRBV5-1	TRBJ2-5	-	CASSSADRGEQETQYF	TGCGCCAGCAGCTCTGCGGACAGGGGGGAGCAAGAGACCCAGTACTTC
TRBD2	TRBV28	TRBJ2-1	-	CASSLAGESYNEQFF	TGTGCCAGCAGTTTAGCGGGGGAGTCCTACAATGAGCAGTTCTTC
-	TRBV6-5	TRBJ2-7	-	CASTIWTAKGYEQYF	TGTGCCAGCACCATCTGGACAGCGAAAGGCTACGAGCAGTACTTC
-	TRBV5-1	TRBJ1-4	-	CASSLAGVNEKLFF	TGCGCCAGCAGCTTGGCAGGGGTTAATGAAAAACTGTTTTTT
-	TRBV6-5	TRBJ1-1	-	CASSYSRGGTEAFF	TGTGCCAGCAGTTACTCCAGGGGCGGCACTGAAGCTTTCTTT
TRBD2	TRBV5-1	TRBJ2-7	-	CASSLGGTSGYEQYF	TGCGCCAGCAGCTTGGGCGGGACTAGTGGCTACGAGCAGTACTTC
TRBD2	TRBV7-2	TRBJ2-1	-	CASSLRLAGNNEQFF	TGTGCCAGCAGCTTAAGACTAGCGGGGAACAATGAGCAGTTCTTC
TRBD1	TRBV5-1	TRBJ2-6	-	CASSSPGTEELRTSGANVLTF	TGCGCCAGCAGCAGCCCCGGGACAGAGGAACTCCGCACCTCTGGGGCCAACGTCCTGACTTTC
-	TRBV19	TRBJ2-1	-	CASSGTLRRNEQFF	TGTGCCAGCTCCGGGACTCTCCGGAGGAATGAGCAGTTCTTC
TRBD1	TRBV4-1	TRBJ2-7	-	CASSHRPGQLLYEQYF	TGCGCCAGCAGCCACCGACCGGGACAGCTACTCTACGAGCAGTACTTC
TRBD1	TRBV6-6	TRBJ1-1	-	CASSLRTGGVEAFF	TGTGCCAGCAGTTTGAGGACAGGAGGCGTCGAAGCTTTCTTT
-	TRBV4-1	TRBJ1-2	once	CASSPKTGNYGYTF	TGCGCCAGCAGCCCTAAGACAGGCAACTATGGCTACACCTTC
-	TRBV28	TRBJ1-3	-	CASGGQGVNTIYF	TGTGCCAGCGGAGGGCAGGGAGTCAACACCATATATTTT
-	TRBV5-1	TRBJ2-7	once	CASSLGLSRLRYEQYF	TGCGCCAGCAGCTTGGGCTTAAGCCGCTTGCGCTACGAGCAGTACTTC
TRBD1	TRBV19	TRBJ2-6	-	CASSLAGQGSSGANVLTF	TGTGCCAGTAGCTTGGCGGGACAGGGAAGCTCTGGGGCCAACGTCCTGACTTTC
-	TRBV2	TRBJ2-1	-	CASSLGPLSEQFF	TGTGCCAGCAGTCTAGGCCCCCTGAGTGAGCAGTTCTTC
-	TRBV4-2	TRBJ2-3	-	CASSRGLPSTDTQYF	TGTGCCAGCAGCCGAGGACTACCGAGCACAGATACGCAGTATTTT
TRBD1	TRBV5-1	TRBJ1-2	-	CASSLAGQGDYGYTF	TGCGCCAGCAGCTTGGCCGGACAGGGGGACTATGGCTACACCTTC
-	TRBV5-1	TRBJ1-1	-	CASSEGQPNTEAFF	TGCGCCAGCAGCGAAGGACAGCCGAACACTGAAGCTTTCTTT
-	TRBV7-3	TRBJ2-3	-	CASSFRQAGTDTQYF	TGTGCCAGCAGCTTTCGCCAAGCGGGCACAGATACGCAGTATTTT